Shown below are 9 T cell receptor beta chains from a single sample sequenced in a study of graft-versus-host responses after intestinal transplantation. Some clones are missing from TCRdb's copy, which holds only in-frame ones; the method was immunoSEQ multiplex PCR. The data show 80,000 or so clones, about nine tenths seen once. Source: PBMCs, taken 98 days after intestinal transplantation. The receptors shown here come from a human patient who received an intestinal transplant, so some T cells may come from the graft donor.

This clone showed up just once. The chain joins TRBV28 to TRBJ2-1; the D gene could be TRBD1 or TRBD2 (6 bases each). Germline values: CDR1 MDHEN, CDR2 SYDVKM. V lost 2 bases and J 4 bases, leaving 15 bases between the germline ends. This CDR3 contains 16 residues. CDR3 nucleotides: TGTGCCAGCAGTTTAGAGGGGGAGGCCCTATACAATGAGCAGTTCTTC. It is translated as CASSLEGEALYNEQFF.

The chain recombines TRBV11-2 with TRBJ2-1; 9 nucleotides agree with TRBD2. V shed 3 bases, J shed 10 bases, and the junction held 13 bases outside the gene matches. CDR1 and CDR2 from the germline V gene are SGHAT and FQNNGV. This CDR3 has 16 amino acids. This CDR3 reads CASSLSPGLAWLEQFF. For the CDR3, the DNA is TGTGCCAGCAGCTTGTCACCGGGACTAGCCTGGTTGGAGCAGTTCTTC.

The CDR3 region is CASYSYNSPLHF. The CDR3 DNA sequence: TGTGCCAGCTACTCCTATAATTCACCCCTCCACTTT. The rearrangement links TRBV2 to TRBJ1-6; no definite D call. The V and J ends lost 8 bases and 0 bases respectively, with 2 bases between them. In germline, CDR1 is SNHLY, CDR2 FYNNEI. The CDR3 is made up of 12 amino acids.

The chain uses TRBV6-1 and TRBJ1-1, with D unclear. The CDR3 has 11 amino acids. Germline V gene sequence: CDR1 MNHNS, CDR2 SASEGT. V lost 2 bases and J lost 6, with 4 bases in between. DNA of the CDR3: TGTGCCAGCAGTGAAATCTCTGAAGCTTTCTTT. Translated, it gives CASSEISEAFF.

The V and J genes are TRBV19 and TRBJ2-5; D is perhaps TRBD1 (7 bases). The V gene's germline CDR1 is LNHDA and CDR2 SQIVND (reference sequence). V lost 8 bases and J 2 bases, leaving 12 bases between the germline ends. CDR3 length: 13 residues. The CDR3 DNA is TGTGCCAGTTCCAGGGGGGATCAAGAGACCCAGTACTTC. Residues: CASSRGDQETQYF.

The chain employs TRBV7-7 and TRBJ2-5, with D tentatively TRBD1 (5 bases). Trimming shortened V by 5 bases and J by 2 bases, and 9 bases separated the two germline ends. Germline V gene data show CDR1 as SSHAT and CDR2 as FNYEAQ (reference sequence). The CDR3 extends over 13 amino acids. CDR3 sequence reads: CASSLDNQETQYF. CDR3 nucleotide sequence: TGTGCCAGCAGCCTGGACAATCAAGAGACCCAGTACTTC.

The chain combines TRBV10-3 with TRBJ2-7; the D is unclear. In germline, CDR1 is ENHRY, CDR2 SYGVKD. The CDR3 is 19 residues long. The V and J ends lost 0 bases and 3 bases respectively, with 24 bases between them. The CDR3 reads CAISESLGRRNHHHYEQYF. The CDR3 region has the DNA TGTGCCATCAGTGAGTCGTTGGGTCGACGTAACCACCACCACTACGAGCAGTACTTC.

CDR3 sequence: CGTSIITEAFF. The CDR3 coding sequence is TGTGGTACAAGTATAATCACTGAAGCTTTCTTT. The gene calls are TRBV19 and TRBJ1-1, with D hard to call. CDR1 and CDR2 from the germline V gene are LNHDA and SQIVND (reference sequence). The CDR3 contains 11 residues.

CDR3 DNA sequence: TGTGCCAGCAGTGTAAAAGGAGGATATCAGCCCCAGCATTTT. Translation: CASSVKGGYQPQHF. This rearrangement joins TRBV6-5 to TRBJ1-5; D is unresolved. Germline assignment: CDR1 MNHEY and CDR2 SVGAGI. This CDR3 contains 14 residues. V was trimmed by 5 bases and J by 5 bases, leaving 13 bases between them.